This section outlines one T cell receptor beta chain sequence together with its context. As handled by the study authors: Amplifying reference gene primers gave estimates of nucleated cell counts. Assay: immunoSEQ multiplex PCR; the TCRdb copy retains only in-frame clones and omits some. V, J and clone size are those of that table, while D and trimming were read from the DNA. The sample has 150,000 to 200,000 clones, approximately 79% seen once. This entry comes from a study of blood T cell repertoires in COVID-19. About the research overall: Sources were T cells, B-cell-depleted T cells, or PBMCs; the material itself was cDNA or gDNA.

CDR3 length: 15 amino acids. Trimming removed 7 bases from V and 3 bases from J; junction bases left unmatched: 5. Germline V CDR1 and CDR2: LNHDA, SQIVND (reference sequence). The receptor's source is a man aged 50-59 years who had recovered from COVID-19. The sequenced sample consisted of peripheral blood. The V call is TRBV19, the J call TRBJ1-5; 11 positions agree with TRBD1. The CDR3 DNA follows: TGTGCCAGTAAACGGACAGGGGGCTACAATCAGCCCCAGCATTTT. Translating gives CASKRTGGYNQPQHF.